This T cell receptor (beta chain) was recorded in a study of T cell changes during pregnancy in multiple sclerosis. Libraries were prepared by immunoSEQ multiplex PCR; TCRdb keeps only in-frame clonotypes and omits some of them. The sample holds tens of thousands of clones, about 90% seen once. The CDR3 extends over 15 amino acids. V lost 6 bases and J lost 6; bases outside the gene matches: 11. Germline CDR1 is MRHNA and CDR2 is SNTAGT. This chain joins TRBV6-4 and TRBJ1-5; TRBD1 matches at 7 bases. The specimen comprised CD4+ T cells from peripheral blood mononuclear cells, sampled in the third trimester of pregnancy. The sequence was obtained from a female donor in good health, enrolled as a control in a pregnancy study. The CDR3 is CASRGMTGNRQPQHF. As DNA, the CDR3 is TGTGCCAGCAGGGGAATGACAGGGAATCGTCAGCCCCAGCATTTT.